Listed below are T cell receptor beta chains from one sample, sequenced in a study of response to subunit inactivated influenza vaccine. TCRdb recomputed calls from the RT-PCR reads with MiXCR, one row per CDR3 protein. The profile shows under 550,000 distinct CDR3 sequences, less than 7.5% of them singletons. The sequences come from PBMCs from blood, collected about 23 months after vaccination. The receptor set was obtained from a man between 50 and 69 years old who received an inactivated influenza vaccine. Each CDR3 is given with its conserved first and last residue. D genes are given only for firm matches. Only part of the rows carry a size: once, few, many, or a class if the clone is expanded.

j_call v_call d_call clone_size cdr3_aa cdr3_nt
TRBJ2-2 TRBV7-2 . few CASSAGLAAGELFF TGTGCCAGCAGCGCCGGTTTGGCGGCCGGGGAGCTGTTTTTT
TRBJ1-1 TRBV18 . . CASSSTQGANVNEAFF TGTGCCAGCTCATCAACACAGGGAGCGAACGTGAATGAAGCTTTCTTT
TRBJ2-2 TRBV12-3/TRBV12-4 TRBD1 . CASSSTGGASGELFF TGTGCCAGCAGTTCCACAGGGGGCGCATCCGGGGAGCTGTTTTTT
TRBJ2-1 TRBV7-2 TRBD2 . CASSSGLAGAHEQFF TGTGCCAGCAGCTCTGGACTAGCGGGGGCCCATGAGCAGTTCTTC
TRBJ1-2 TRBV28 TRBD1 few CASSPWDRVVYGYTF TGTGCCAGCAGTCCCTGGGACAGGGTGGTCTATGGCTACACCTTC
TRBJ2-7 TRBV6-5 . many CASSYSDSDYEQYF TGTGCCAGCAGTTACTCAGACAGCGACTACGAGCAGTACTTC
TRBJ1-1 TRBV11-2 . . CASSFRPRGSNTEAFF TGTGCCAGCAGCTTTCGGCCACGTGGCAGTAACACTGAAGCTTTCTTT
TRBJ2-5 TRBV29-1 . many CSVGGRETQYF TGCAGCGTTGGGGGGCGGGAGACCCAGTACTTC
TRBJ2-1 TRBV20-1 TRBD2 many CSASAGTSIHNEQFF TGCAGTGCTTCCGCCGGGACTAGTATCCACAATGAGCAGTTCTTC
TRBJ1-5 TRBV10-3 . . CAISEKGRNQPQHF TGTGCCATCAGTGAGAAGGGCCGGAATCAGCCCCAGCATTTT
TRBJ1-1 TRBV2 . . CASSPDWGTEAFF TGTGCCAGCAGCCCCGACTGGGGGACTGAAGCTTTCTTT
TRBJ1-6 TRBV11-2 . many CASSLSGRSNSPLHF TGTGCCAGCAGCTTATCAGGGCGAAGCAATTCACCCCTCCACTTT
TRBJ2-1 TRBV20-1 TRBD2 . CSGWGMAGGYNEQFF TGCAGTGGGTGGGGTATGGCGGGGGGCTACAATGAGCAGTTCTTC
TRBJ2-6 TRBV6-2/TRBV6-3 . many CASSYSIPRVPPSGANVLTF TGTGCCAGCAGTTACTCGATACCAAGGGTACCCCCTTCTGGGGCCAACGTCCTGACTTTC
TRBJ1-6 TRBV27 . many CASSLTWGTLYNSPLHF TGTGCCAGCAGTTTAACTTGGGGGACACTATATAATTCACCCCTCCACTTT
TRBJ1-1 TRBV30 . . CAWSFEVKSEAFF TGTGCCTGGAGTTTCGAGGTGAAGTCTGAAGCTTTCTTT
TRBJ1-2 TRBV11-2 TRBD1 . CASGLRNRGSYGYTF TGTGCCAGCGGCCTCAGGAACAGGGGTTCCTATGGCTACACCTTC
TRBJ2-5 TRBV5-1 . many CASSIGTHEETQYF TGCGCCAGCAGCATCGGGACACACGAGGAGACCCAGTACTTC
TRBJ2-3 TRBV20-1 TRBD2 many CSARDKLAGAGDTQYF TGCAGTGCTAGAGATAAACTAGCGGGGGCCGGAGATACGCAGTATTTT
TRBJ2-7 TRBV7-2 TRBD2 few CASSLDGTSGSYEQYF TGTGCCAGCAGCTTAGACGGGACTAGCGGTTCCTACGAGCAGTACTTC
TRBJ2-3 TRBV29-1 TRBD2 many CSAAQAASGSVGTQYF TGCAGCGCCGCTCAGGCGGCTAGCGGGAGTGTCGGTACGCAGTATTTT
TRBJ2-1 TRBV9 . few CASGLPYNEQFF TGTGCCAGTGGACTACCCTACAATGAGCAGTTCTTC
TRBJ2-7 TRBV3-1 . many CASSLEGWSEQYF TGTGCCAGCAGCCTCGAAGGTTGGTCCGAGCAGTACTTC
TRBJ2-6 TRBV27 . few CASSLQSSGANVLTF TGTGCCAGCAGTTTACAGTCCTCTGGGGCCAACGTCCTGACTTTC
TRBJ2-1 TRBV6-5 . many CASSSLGGNEQFF TGTGCCAGCAGTTCGTTAGGGGGGAATGAGCAGTTCTTC
TRBJ2-7 TRBV10-3 TRBD1 . CAISEPGGAYEQYF TGTGCCATCAGTGAGCCAGGGGGAGCCTACGAGCAGTACTTC
TRBJ2-2 TRBV7-6 TRBD2 many CASSDSFLAGGPRELFF TGTGCCAGCAGCGATTCATTTCTAGCGGGAGGGCCACGGGAGCTGTTTTTT
TRBJ2-4 TRBV7-2 TRBD1 . CASSAGQGGKNIQYF TGTGCCAGCAGCGCCGGACAGGGTGGCAAAAACATTCAGTACTTC
TRBJ2-3 TRBV5-1 . many CASSLEDSITDTQYF TGCGCCAGCAGCTTGGAGGACAGCATTACAGATACGCAGTATTTT
TRBJ2-2 TRBV27 . few CASSSGHGDTGELFF TGTGCCAGCAGTTCCGGACACGGTGATACCGGGGAGCTGTTTTTT
TRBJ2-4 TRBV20-1 . many CSARDERMANTTNIQYF TGCAGTGCTAGAGATGAAAGAATGGCTAACACTACTAACATTCAGTACTTC
TRBJ2-3 TRBV20-1 TRBD1 many CSARTGGVNTQYF TGCAGTGCGAGAACAGGGGGCGTAAATACGCAGTATTTT
TRBJ2-1 TRBV3-1 . many CASSQVTEQFF TGTGCCAGCAGCCAAGTAACGGAGCAGTTCTTC